This TCR beta chain was observed in a study of CD8 T cells in ankylosing spondylitis. Overall study results and limits: Researchers reportedly found disease-linked clones significantly enriched in matched ankylosing spondylitis synovial fluid. Among TCR beta sequences, a motif of 7 to 9 highly homologous variants appeared characteristic of ankylosing spondylitis blood.

Germline V CDR1 and CDR2: MNHEY, SVGAGI. The CDR3 has 16 amino acids. V shed 4 bases and J 9 bases; nucleotides not matched to a gene: 10. TCRdb called the 5' RACE reads again in MiXCR, with one record for every CDR3 protein. The table includes roughly 260,000 distinct CDR3 sequences, around 20% detected once. In the case of this clonotype: Its specificity is not known.

V gene TRBV6-5 combines with J gene TRBJ2-5; the match to TRBD2 covers 14 bases. Material for sequencing was blood, either unsorted or a sorted T cell fraction (not recorded which). This TCR derives from a male donor with ankylosing spondylitis or in good health (not recorded which). The CDR3 DNA reads TGTGCCAGCAGTTCCGGACTAGCGGGGGGTCGTGAGGCCCAGTACTTC. Amino acid sequence: CASSSGLAGGREAQYF.